Sequencing of this TCR beta chain was carried out in a study of OX40 agonist ivuxolimab in advanced cancers. There are 16 residues in the CDR3. In germline, CDR1 is MDHEN, CDR2 SYDVKM. Trimming cost V 6 bases and J 0 bases, with 12 bases left between them. TCRdb's copy holds only in-frame clones and misses some; the assay was immunoSEQ multiplex PCR. Here the sample spans 50,000 to 65,000 clones, approximately 86% being singletons. The sequenced sample was CD4+ or CD8+ T cells sorted from blood, obtained in a trial of the OX40 agonist ivuxolimab. The source is an adult with an advanced solid tumor such as melanoma, head and neck, liver or kidney cancer. The chain employs TRBV28 and TRBJ1-6; tentatively, D is TRBD1 (6 bases). The CDR3 reads CASSRTGSSYNSPLHF. The CDR3 DNA is TGTGCCAGCAGCCGTACAGGGAGCTCCTATAATTCACCCCTCCACTTT.